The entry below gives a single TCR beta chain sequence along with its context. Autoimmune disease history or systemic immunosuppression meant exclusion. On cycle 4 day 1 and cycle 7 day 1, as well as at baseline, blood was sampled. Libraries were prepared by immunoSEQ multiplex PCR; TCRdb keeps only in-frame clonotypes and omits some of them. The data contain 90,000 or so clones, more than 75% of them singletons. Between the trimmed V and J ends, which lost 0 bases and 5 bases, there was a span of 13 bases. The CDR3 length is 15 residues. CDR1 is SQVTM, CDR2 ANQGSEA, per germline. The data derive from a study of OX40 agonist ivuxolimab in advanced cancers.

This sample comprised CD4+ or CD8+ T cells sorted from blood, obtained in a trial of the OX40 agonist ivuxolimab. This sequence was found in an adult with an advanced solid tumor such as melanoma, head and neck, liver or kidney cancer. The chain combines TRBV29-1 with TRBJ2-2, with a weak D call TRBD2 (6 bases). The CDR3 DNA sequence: TGCAGCGTTGAAGATCCGGCGGGATATACCGGGGAGCTGTTTTTT. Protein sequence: CSVEDPAGYTGELFF.